This is a list of T cell receptor beta chains from one sample in a study of cytomegalovirus exposure and HLA in healthy donors. TCRdb's copy holds only in-frame clones and misses some; the assay was immunoSEQ multiplex PCR. Here the sample spans approximately 100,000 clones, less than 85% being singletons. Sample: PBMCs. These receptor sequences come from a man aged 35 to 55 in good health and CMV-seropositive. Both conserved end residues are part of each CDR3. A D gene is named only where the DNA matches it firmly. Some rows have no size entry. The others give once, few or many, or a class for an expanded clone.

abundance	j_gene	d_gene	v_gene	CDR3aa	CDR3nt
few	TRBJ2-1	TRBD2	TRBV18	CASSPSGGAFNEQFF	TGTGCCAGCTCACCTAGCGGGGGGGCTTTCAATGAGCAGTTCTTC
-	TRBJ2-7	TRBD2	TRBV19	CASSTSGGMSYEQYF	TGTGCCAGTAGTACGAGCGGGGGAATGTCCTACGAGCAGTACTTC
-	TRBJ1-5	TRBD1	TRBV6-5	CASSRTGGNQPQHF	TGTGCCAGCAGTCGAACAGGGGGCAATCAGCCCCAGCATTTT
-	TRBJ1-1	TRBD1	TRBV6-5	CASSTGDLNTEAFF	TGTGCCAGCAGCACAGGGGACCTGAACACTGAAGCTTTCTTT
few	TRBJ2-2	-	TRBV7-3	CASSQSLNTGELFF	TGTGCCAGCAGCCAATCCCTAAACACCGGGGAGCTGTTTTTT
-	TRBJ1-5	-	TRBV7-8	CASTEGDTNNQPQHF	TGTGCCAGCACCGAGGGGGACACTAACAATCAGCCCCAGCATTTT
-	TRBJ2-5	TRBD2	TRBV7-2	CASSSSGGGETQYF	TGTGCCAGCAGCTCCTCGGGGGGGGGAGAGACCCAGTACTTC
-	TRBJ1-5	-	TRBV6-5	CASSGRGNQPQHF	TGTGCCAGCAGCGGTAGGGGGAATCAGCCCCAGCATTTT
-	TRBJ2-4	-	TRBV11-2	CASSLKERLAKNIQYF	TGTGCCAGCAGCTTAAAGGAGCGGTTGGCCAAAAACATTCAGTACTTC
once	TRBJ2-7	TRBD2	TRBV11-2	CASSLAPRTSGGRGEQYF	TGTGCCAGCAGCTTGGCCCCGCGGACTAGCGGGGGCCGGGGCGAGCAGTACTTC
few	TRBJ1-1	-	TRBV6-1	CAINTGLNTEAFF	TGTGCCATTAACACAGGGCTGAACACTGAAGCTTTCTTT
-	TRBJ1-5	TRBD1	TRBV6-4	CASSGRDRGDQPQHF	TGTGCCAGCAGTGGACGGGACAGGGGGGATCAGCCCCAGCATTTT
-	TRBJ2-3	-	TRBV25-1	CASSLGGSTDTQYF	TGTGCCAGCAGTTTGGGGGGAAGCACAGATACGCAGTATTTT
-	TRBJ2-7	-	TRBV6-6	CASRSWGSSTIGEQYF	TGTGCCAGCAGATCATGGGGCTCCTCTACTATCGGGGAGCAGTACTTC
-	TRBJ1-1	TRBD1	TRBV5-4	CASSVPGQGLAFF	TGTGCCAGCAGCGTACCGGGACAGGGGTTGGCTTTCTTT
-	TRBJ2-1	TRBD1	TRBV19	CASLPGQGYNEQFF	TGTGCCAGCCTACCGGGACAGGGGTACAATGAGCAGTTCTTC
-	TRBJ1-1	TRBD1	TRBV19	CASSIKTGATNTEAFF	TGTGCCAGTAGTATTAAGACAGGGGCCACGAACACTGAAGCTTTCTTT
-	TRBJ2-6	TRBD2	TRBV7-3	CASSGRGSGANVLTF	TGTGCCAGCAGTGGGAGGGGCTCTGGGGCCAACGTCCTGACTTTC
few	TRBJ2-1	-	TRBV20-1	CSASELREQFF	TGCAGTGCTAGCGAACTAAGGGAGCAGTTCTTC
-	TRBJ2-5	TRBD2	TRBV28	CASVPGLAGREQYF	TGTGCCAGCGTCCCGGGACTAGCGGGGCGGGAGCAGTACTTC
-	TRBJ2-1	TRBD1	TRBV2	CASRIQGVQFF	TGTGCCAGCAGGATTCAGGGGGTGCAGTTCTTC
-	TRBJ1-1	TRBD1	TRBV6-1	CASSLQGMNTEAFF	TGTGCCAGCAGCCTACAGGGGATGAACACTGAAGCTTTCTTT
-	TRBJ2-3	-	TRBV9	CASSPPESTDTQYF	TGTGCCAGCAGCCCCCCGGAGAGCACAGATACGCAGTATTTT
once	TRBJ1-1	TRBD1	TRBV5-5	CASSTGQGAYRGTEAFF	TGTGCCAGCAGCACGGGACAGGGGGCCTATCGGGGGACTGAAGCTTTCTTT
-	TRBJ2-7	-	TRBV19	CASKTGGGGEQYF	TGTGCCAGTAAGACTGGTGGGGGCGGCGAGCAGTACTTC
few	TRBJ1-6	TRBD1	TRBV11-2	CASSFDRASSPLHF	TGTGCCAGCAGCTTTGACAGGGCGAGTTCACCCCTCCACTTT
few	TRBJ2-2	TRBD2	TRBV7-2	CASSLAPGTSGRMFF	TGTGCCAGCAGCTTAGCTCCAGGGACTAGCGGGAGAATGTTTTTT
-	TRBJ1-4	TRBD1	TRBV6-1	CASKLGTVNEKLFF	TGTGCCAGCAAGCTTGGGACAGTGAATGAAAAACTGTTTTTT
-	TRBJ1-1	TRBD1	TRBV6-1	CASDRATEAFF	TGTGCCAGTGACAGGGCTACTGAAGCTTTCTTT
-	TRBJ2-2	TRBD2	TRBV7-3	CASSLIPWTSGGARTGELFF	TGTGCCAGCAGCTTAATTCCCTGGACTAGCGGGGGGGCACGCACCGGGGAGCTGTTTTTT
-	TRBJ1-3	-	TRBV2	CARSGAGNTIYF	TGTGCCAGGTCAGGGGCTGGAAACACCATATATTTT
-	TRBJ2-1	TRBD2	TRBV27	CASRRLANNEQFF	TGTGCCAGCAGGAGACTAGCGAACAATGAGCAGTTCTTC
-	TRBJ1-5	-	TRBV13	CASSYRQAGSGQPQHF	TGTGCCAGCAGCTACAGACAGGCTGGGAGTGGGCAGCCCCAGCATTTT
-	TRBJ2-3	TRBD2	TRBV6-6	CASSYWAGVSDTQYF	TGTGCCAGCAGTTACTGGGCGGGGGTGTCGGATACGCAGTATTTT
once	TRBJ2-7	TRBD1	TRBV29-1	CSVAGQGESEQYF	TGCAGCGTCGCGGGACAGGGTGAGAGCGAGCAGTACTTC
-	TRBJ1-1	-	TRBV6-5	CASSPPGRTEAFF	TGTGCCAGCAGCCCCCCCGGTCGCACTGAAGCTTTCTTT
-	TRBJ2-7	-	TRBV9	CASSALQGYEQYF	TGTGCCAGCAGCGCACTCCAGGGGTACGAGCAGTACTTC
-	TRBJ1-5	-	TRBV18	CASSRVSGDNQPQHF	TGTGCCAGCTCACGAGTTTCAGGGGACAATCAGCCCCAGCATTTT
-	TRBJ1-2	TRBD1	TRBV5-4	CASRSGTATSYGYTF	TGTGCCAGCAGATCCGGGACAGCGACGTCCTATGGCTACACCTTC
-	TRBJ2-2	-	TRBV7-4	CASSLSRGLYGTGELFF	TGTGCCAGCAGCTTAAGTAGGGGACTCTACGGCACCGGGGAGCTGTTTTTT
-	TRBJ2-1	-	TRBV28	CASSFGGVGYNEQFF	TGTGCCAGCAGTTTTGGAGGGGTGGGCTACAATGAGCAGTTCTTC
-	TRBJ2-3	-	TRBV27	CASSELGGPDTQYF	TGTGCCAGCAGCGAACTCGGGGGGCCAGATACGCAGTATTTT
-	TRBJ1-2	-	TRBV18	CASSPPGEIGYTF	TGTGCCAGCTCACCACCCGGGGAGATTGGCTACACCTTC
-	TRBJ1-6	TRBD1	TRBV6-1	CASSEALGGQGYNSPLHF	TGTGCCAGCAGTGAAGCGCTGGGGGGACAGGGCTATAATTCACCCCTCCACTTT
-	TRBJ1-1	-	TRBV7-9	CASSLVGQGNTEAFF	TGTGCCAGCAGCTTAGTCGGGCAGGGTAACACTGAAGCTTTCTTT
-	TRBJ1-1	-	TRBV7-6	CASSLRGNTEAFF	TGTGCCAGCAGCTTAAGAGGAAACACTGAAGCTTTCTTT
once	TRBJ1-2	TRBD1	TRBV6-1	CASRRGQGDGYTF	TGTGCCAGCAGGCGGGGACAGGGTGATGGCTACACCTTC
-	TRBJ2-7	-	TRBV9	CASSVGGGGDYEQYF	TGTGCCAGCAGCGTAGGGGGAGGCGGGGACTACGAGCAGTACTTC
-	TRBJ2-5	-	TRBV2	CASSEASPPRVTQYF	TGTGCCAGCAGTGAAGCTTCGCCACCAAGAGTAACCCAGTACTTC
few	TRBJ2-1	TRBD1	TRBV15	CATSYRGDEQFF	TGTGCCACCAGCTACAGGGGTGATGAGCAGTTCTTC
-	TRBJ2-3	TRBD2	TRBV4-2	CASSQDRLAEITDTQYF	TGTGCCAGCAGCCAAGATCGACTAGCGGAAATCACAGATACGCAGTATTTT
-	TRBJ2-7	TRBD2	TRBV7-9	CASSTTSEAYEQYF	TGTGCCAGCAGCACGACTAGCGAGGCCTACGAGCAGTACTTC
-	TRBJ2-5	TRBD2	TRBV11-3	CATGSGGARETQYF	TGTGCCACCGGTAGCGGGGGGGCTCGGGAGACCCAGTACTTC